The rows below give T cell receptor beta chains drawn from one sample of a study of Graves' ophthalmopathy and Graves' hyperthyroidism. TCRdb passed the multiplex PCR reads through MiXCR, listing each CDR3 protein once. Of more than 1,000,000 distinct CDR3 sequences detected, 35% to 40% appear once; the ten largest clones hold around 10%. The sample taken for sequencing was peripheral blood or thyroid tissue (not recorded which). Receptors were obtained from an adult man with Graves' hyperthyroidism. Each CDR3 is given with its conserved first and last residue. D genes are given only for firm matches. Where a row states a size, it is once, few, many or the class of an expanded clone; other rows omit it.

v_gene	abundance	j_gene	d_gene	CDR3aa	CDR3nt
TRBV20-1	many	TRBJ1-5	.	CSAREKWVGQPQHF	TGCAGTGCTAGAGAGAAGTGGGTTGGACAGCCCCAGCATTTT
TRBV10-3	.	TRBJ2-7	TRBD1	CASRLQGAFSYEQYF	TGTGCCAGCAGGTTACAGGGGGCGTTCTCCTACGAGCAGTACTTC
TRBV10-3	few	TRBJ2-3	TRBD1	CAIRKQGPEMDTQYF	TGTGCCATCAGAAAACAGGGGCCGGAAATGGATACGCAGTATTTT
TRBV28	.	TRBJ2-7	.	CASSLYEGAASYEQYF	TGTGCCAGCAGTTTATATGAGGGTGCGGCCTCCTACGAGCAGTACTTC
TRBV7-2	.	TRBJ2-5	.	CASSLWGLLQETQYF	TGTGCCAGCAGCTTATGGGGGTTATTACAAGAGACCCAGTACTTC
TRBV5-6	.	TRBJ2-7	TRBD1	CASSLARQGATYEQYF	TGTGCCAGCAGCTTGGCCCGCCAGGGGGCTACCTACGAGCAGTACTTC
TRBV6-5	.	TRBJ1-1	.	CASHKAGNTEAFF	TGTGCCAGTCACAAGGCGGGAAACACTGAAGCTTTCTTT
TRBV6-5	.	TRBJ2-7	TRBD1	CATKDRGVEQYF	TGTGCCACCAAGGACAGGGGTGTCGAGCAGTACTTC
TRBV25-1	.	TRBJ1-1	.	CASSRQVKGRRHVTEAFF	TGTGCCAGCAGTCGACAGGTGAAAGGCAGGCGCCATGTCACTGAAGCTTTCTTT
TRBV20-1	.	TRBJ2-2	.	CSAGDEGNTGELFF	TGCAGTGCTGGGGACGAAGGGAACACCGGGGAGCTGTTTTTT